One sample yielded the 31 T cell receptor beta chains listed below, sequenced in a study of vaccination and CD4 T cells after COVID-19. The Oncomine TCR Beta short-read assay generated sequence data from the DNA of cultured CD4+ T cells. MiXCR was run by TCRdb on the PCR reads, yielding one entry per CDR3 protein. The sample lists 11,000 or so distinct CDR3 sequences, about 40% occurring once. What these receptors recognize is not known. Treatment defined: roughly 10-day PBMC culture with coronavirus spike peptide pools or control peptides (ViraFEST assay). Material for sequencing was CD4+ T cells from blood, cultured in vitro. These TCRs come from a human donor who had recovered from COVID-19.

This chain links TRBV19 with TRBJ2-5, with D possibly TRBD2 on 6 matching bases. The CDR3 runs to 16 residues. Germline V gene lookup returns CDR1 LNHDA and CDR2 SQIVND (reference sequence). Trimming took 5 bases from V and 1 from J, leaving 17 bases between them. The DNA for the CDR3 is TGTGCCAGTAGTGTCGGCCCGCGGGGAGGCCAAGAGACCCAGTACTTC. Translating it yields CASSVGPRGGQETQYF.

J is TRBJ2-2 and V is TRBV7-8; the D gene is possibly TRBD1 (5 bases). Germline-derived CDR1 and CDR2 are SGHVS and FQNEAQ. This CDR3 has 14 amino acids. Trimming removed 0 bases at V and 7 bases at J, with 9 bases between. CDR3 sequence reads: CASSLATGFGELFF. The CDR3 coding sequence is TGTGCCAGCAGCTTAGCCACAGGATTCGGGGAGCTGTTTTTT.

The chain's CDR3 is CASSEVASTEAFF. The CDR3 DNA sequence: TGTGCCAGCTCAGAGGTAGCGAGCACTGAAGCTTTCTTT. This chain uses TRBV18 with TRBJ1-1; no clear D gene. Germline CDR1 reads KGHSH; CDR2 reads LQKENI. The germline V and J ends were trimmed by 5 bases and 4 bases, with 11 bases remaining between them. This CDR3 spans 13 amino acids.

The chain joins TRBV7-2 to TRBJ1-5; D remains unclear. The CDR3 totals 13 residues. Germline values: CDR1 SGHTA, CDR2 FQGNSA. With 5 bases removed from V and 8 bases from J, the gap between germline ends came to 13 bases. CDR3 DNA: TGTGCCAGCAGCCCCTCCGCTGAAAAGCCCCAGCATTTT. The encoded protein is CASSPSAEKPQHF.

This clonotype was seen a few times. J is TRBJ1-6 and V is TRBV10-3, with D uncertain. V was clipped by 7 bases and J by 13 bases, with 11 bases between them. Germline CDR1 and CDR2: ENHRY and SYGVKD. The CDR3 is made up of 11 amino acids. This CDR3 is CAIKDEGPLHF. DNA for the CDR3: TGTGCCATCAAAGATGAAGGCCCCCTCCACTTT.

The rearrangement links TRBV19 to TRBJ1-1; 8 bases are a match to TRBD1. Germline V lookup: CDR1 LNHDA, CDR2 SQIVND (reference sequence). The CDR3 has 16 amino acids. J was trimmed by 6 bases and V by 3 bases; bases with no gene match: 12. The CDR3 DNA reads TGTGCCAGTAGTATCAATGGGCAGGGGGCGAATGCTGAAGCTTTCTTT. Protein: CASSINGQGANAEAFF.

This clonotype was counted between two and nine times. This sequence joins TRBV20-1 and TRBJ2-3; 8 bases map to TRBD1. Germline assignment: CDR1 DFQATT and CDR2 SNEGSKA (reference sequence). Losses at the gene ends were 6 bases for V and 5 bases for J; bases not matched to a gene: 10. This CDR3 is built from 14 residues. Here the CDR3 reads CSATDRGRGDTQYF. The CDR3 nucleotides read TGCAGTGCGACAGACAGGGGTAGAGGAGATACGCAGTATTTT.

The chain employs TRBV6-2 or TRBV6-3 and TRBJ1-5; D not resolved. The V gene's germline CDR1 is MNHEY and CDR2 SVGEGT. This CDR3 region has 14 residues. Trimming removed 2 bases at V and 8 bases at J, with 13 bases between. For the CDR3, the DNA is TGTGCCAGCAGTTACGGTGGAGGTGATAAGCCCCAGCATTTT. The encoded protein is CASSYGGGDKPQHF.

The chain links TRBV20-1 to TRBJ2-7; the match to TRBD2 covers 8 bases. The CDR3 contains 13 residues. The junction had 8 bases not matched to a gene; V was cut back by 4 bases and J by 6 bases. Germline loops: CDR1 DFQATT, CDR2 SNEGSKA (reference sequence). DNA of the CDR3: TGCAGTGCTACACCGGGGGGGGAACGCGAGCAGTACTTC. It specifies CSATPGGEREQYF.

The CDR3 here is CASSLGGAGTGELFF. CDR3 nucleotides: TGTGCCAGCAGCCTCGGGGGGGCTGGCACCGGGGAGCTGTTTTTT. This chain links TRBV5-4 with TRBJ2-2, with 8 bases aligning to TRBD2. CDR1 is SGHNT, CDR2 YYREEE, per germline (reference sequence). V gave up 4 bases and J gave up 4 bases; unmatched junction bases: 6. The CDR3 consists of 15 residues.

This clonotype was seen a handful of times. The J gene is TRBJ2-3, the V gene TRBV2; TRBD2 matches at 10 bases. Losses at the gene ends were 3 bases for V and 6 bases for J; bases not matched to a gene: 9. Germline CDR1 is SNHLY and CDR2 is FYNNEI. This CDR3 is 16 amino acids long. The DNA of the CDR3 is TGTGCCAGCAGTGAGATTCGAGCGGGAGGGTTGGATACGCAGTATTTT. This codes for CASSEIRAGGLDTQYF.

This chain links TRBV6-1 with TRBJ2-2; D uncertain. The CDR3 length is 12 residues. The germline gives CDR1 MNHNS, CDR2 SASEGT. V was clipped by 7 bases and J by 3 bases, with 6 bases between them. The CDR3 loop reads CASTDYTGELFF. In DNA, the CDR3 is TGTGCCAGCACAGATTACACCGGGGAGCTGTTTTTT.

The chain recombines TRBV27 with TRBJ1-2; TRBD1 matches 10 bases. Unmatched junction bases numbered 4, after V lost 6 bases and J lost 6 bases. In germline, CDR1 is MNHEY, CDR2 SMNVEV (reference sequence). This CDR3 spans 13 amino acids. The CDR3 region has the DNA TGTGCCAGCAGAAGGACAGGGGGTGATGGCTACACCTTC. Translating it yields CASRRTGGDGYTF.

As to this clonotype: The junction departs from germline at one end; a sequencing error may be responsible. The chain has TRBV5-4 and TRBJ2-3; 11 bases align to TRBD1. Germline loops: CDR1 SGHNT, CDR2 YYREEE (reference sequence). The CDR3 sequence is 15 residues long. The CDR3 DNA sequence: TGTGCCAGCAGATTGGACAGGGGGCTAACAGATACGCAGTATTTT. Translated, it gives CASRLDRGLTDTQYF.

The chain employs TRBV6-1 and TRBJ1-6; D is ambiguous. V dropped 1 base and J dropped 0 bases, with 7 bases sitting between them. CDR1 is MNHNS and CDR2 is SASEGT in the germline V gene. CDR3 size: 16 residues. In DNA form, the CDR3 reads TGTGCCAGCAGTGAAGACGGGAGCTCCTATAATTCACCCCTCCACTTT. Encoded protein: CASSEDGSSYNSPLHF.

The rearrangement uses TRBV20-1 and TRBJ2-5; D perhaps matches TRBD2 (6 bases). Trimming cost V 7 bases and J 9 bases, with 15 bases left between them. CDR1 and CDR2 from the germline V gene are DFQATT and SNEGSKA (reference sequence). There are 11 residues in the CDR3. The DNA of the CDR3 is TGCAGTGTGCAGTTCGGGGAGGCCCAGTACTTC. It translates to CSVQFGEAQYF.

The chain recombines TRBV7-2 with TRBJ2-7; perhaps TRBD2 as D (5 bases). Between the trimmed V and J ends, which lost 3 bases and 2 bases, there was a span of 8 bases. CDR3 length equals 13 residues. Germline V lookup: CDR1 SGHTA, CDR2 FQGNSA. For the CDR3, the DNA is TGTGCCAGCAGCTTGAGGGAAGCCTACGAGCAGTACTTC. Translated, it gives CASSLREAYEQYF.

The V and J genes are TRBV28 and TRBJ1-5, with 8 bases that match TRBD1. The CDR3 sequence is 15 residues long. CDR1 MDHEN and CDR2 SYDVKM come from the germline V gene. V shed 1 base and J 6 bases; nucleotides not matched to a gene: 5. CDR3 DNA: TGTGCCAGCAGTTTATTACTCAGGGGGCCTCAGCCCCAGCATTTT. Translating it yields CASSLLLRGPQPQHF.

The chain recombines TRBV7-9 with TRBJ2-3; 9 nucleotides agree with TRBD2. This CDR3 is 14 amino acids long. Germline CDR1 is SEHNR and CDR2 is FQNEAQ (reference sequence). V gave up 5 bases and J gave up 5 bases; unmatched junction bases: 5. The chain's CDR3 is CASSPSLAGDTQYF. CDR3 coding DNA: TGTGCCAGCAGCCCATCACTAGCGGGAGATACGCAGTATTTT.

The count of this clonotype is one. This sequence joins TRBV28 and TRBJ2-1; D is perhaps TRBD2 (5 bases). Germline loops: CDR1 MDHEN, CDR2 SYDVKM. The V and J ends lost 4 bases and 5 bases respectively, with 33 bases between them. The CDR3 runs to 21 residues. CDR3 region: CASSSTVLITTGKVRDNEQFF. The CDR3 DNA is TGTGCCAGCAGTTCAACCGTTTTAATAACCACGGGGAAAGTGAGGGACAATGAGCAGTTCTTC.

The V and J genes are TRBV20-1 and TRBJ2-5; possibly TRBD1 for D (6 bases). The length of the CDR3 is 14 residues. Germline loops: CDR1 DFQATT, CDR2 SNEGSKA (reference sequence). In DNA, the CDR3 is TGCAGCCCAGTCCGTATAACAGGGCAGGAGACCCAGTACTTC. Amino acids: CSPVRITGQETQYF.

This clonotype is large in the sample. The chain's CDR3 is CASSAGTGHTEAFF. CDR3 DNA sequence: TGTGCCAGCAGTGCCGGGACAGGGCACACTGAAGCTTTCTTT. The chain has TRBV6-1 and TRBJ1-1, with 9 bases lining up with TRBD1. CDR1 and CDR2 from the germline V gene are MNHNS and SASEGT. The CDR3 length is 14 residues. J lost 3 bases, V lost 4 bases, and 3 bases had no gene match.

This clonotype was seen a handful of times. The CDR3 sequence is CASSVTGGDQPQHF. CDR3 DNA: TGCGCCAGCAGCGTAACAGGGGGCGATCAGCCCCAGCATTTT. This sequence joins TRBV5-1 and TRBJ1-5; 9 bases align to TRBD1. The V segment lost 4 bases and the J segment 5 bases; nucleotides outside the gene matches: 4. Germline V gene sequence: CDR1 SGHRS, CDR2 YFSETQ. The CDR3 loop spans 14 amino acids. The whole variable domain, remainder taken from reference TRBV5-1 and TRBJ1-5, is KAGVTQTPRYLIKTRGQQVTLSCSPISGHRSVSWYQQTPGQGLQFLFEYFSETQRNKGNFPGRFSGRQFSNSRSEMNVSTLELGDSALYLCASSVTGGDQPQHFGDGTRLSIL.

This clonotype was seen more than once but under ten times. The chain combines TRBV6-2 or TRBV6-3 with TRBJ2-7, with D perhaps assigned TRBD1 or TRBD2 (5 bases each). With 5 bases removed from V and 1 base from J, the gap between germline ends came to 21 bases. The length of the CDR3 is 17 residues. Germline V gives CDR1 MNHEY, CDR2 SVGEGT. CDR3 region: CASSKWSRDGVSYEQYF. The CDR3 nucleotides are TGTGCCAGCAGTAAGTGGTCCCGGGACGGCGTATCCTACGAGCAGTACTTC.

CDR3 residues: CASSYPPMAGSVTNEQFF. CDR3 DNA sequence: TGTGCCAGCAGTTACCCCCCCATGGCGGGGTCGGTCACGAATGAGCAGTTCTTC. J is TRBJ2-1 and V is TRBV6-5; a weak D match, TRBD2 (6 bases). The CDR3 has 18 residues. Germline CDR1 and CDR2: MNHEY and SVGAGI. The ends were cut back, 2 bases at V and 7 bases at J, with 24 bases in the middle.

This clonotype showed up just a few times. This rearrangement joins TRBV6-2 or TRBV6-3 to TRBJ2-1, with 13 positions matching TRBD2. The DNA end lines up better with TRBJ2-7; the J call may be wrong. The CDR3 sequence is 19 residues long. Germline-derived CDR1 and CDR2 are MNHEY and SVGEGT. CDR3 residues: CASAELAGGPYLIGIEQYF. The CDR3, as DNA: TGTGCCAGCGCCGAACTAGCGGGGGGGCCATATCTAATCGGAATCGAGCAGTACTTC.

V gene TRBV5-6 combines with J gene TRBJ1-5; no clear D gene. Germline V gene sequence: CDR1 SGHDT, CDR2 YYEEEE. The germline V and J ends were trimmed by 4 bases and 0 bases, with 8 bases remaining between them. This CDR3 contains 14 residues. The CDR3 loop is CASSRGRSNQPQHF. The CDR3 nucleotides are TGTGCCAGCAGCCGCGGCCGTAGCAATCAGCCCCAGCATTTT.

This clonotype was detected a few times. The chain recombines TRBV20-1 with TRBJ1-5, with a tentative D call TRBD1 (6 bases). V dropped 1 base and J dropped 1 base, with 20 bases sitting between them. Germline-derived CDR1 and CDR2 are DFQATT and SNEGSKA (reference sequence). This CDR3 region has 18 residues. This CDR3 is CSARGIDGGWRSNQPQHF. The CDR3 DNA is TGCAGTGCTAGAGGAATTGACGGGGGCTGGAGGAGCAATCAGCCCCAGCATTTT.

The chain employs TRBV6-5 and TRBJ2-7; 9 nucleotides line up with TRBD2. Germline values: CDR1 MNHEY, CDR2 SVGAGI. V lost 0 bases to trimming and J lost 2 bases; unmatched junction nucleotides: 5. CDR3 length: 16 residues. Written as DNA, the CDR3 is TGTGCCAGCAGTTACTCGTTAGCGGGAGCTGCCTACGAGCAGTACTTC. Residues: CASSYSLAGAAYEQYF.

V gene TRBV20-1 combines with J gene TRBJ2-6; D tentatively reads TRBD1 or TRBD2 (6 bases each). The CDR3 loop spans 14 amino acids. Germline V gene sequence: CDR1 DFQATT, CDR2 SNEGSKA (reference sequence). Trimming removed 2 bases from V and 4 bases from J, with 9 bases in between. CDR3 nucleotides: TGCAGTGCTAGATCGGGGGCCGGGGCCAACGTCCTGACTTTC. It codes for CSARSGAGANVLTF.

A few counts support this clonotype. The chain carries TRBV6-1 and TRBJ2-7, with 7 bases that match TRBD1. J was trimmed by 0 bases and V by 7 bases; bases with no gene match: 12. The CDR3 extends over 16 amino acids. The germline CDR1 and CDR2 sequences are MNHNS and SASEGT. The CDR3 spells CASNKGQSISSYEQYF. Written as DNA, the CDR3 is TGTGCCAGCAACAAGGGACAGTCCATAAGCTCCTACGAGCAGTACTTC.